This T cell receptor (beta chain) emerged from a study of TIL therapy for anti-PD-1-resistant metastatic lung cancer. At the level of the study: Half of patients were current or former smokers.

The sample's time point: pre-treatment sample, taken before nivolumab and TIL therapy. V lost 1 base and J lost 4, with 4 bases in between. Germline CDR1 DFQATT, CDR2 SNEGSKA (reference sequence). The CDR3 is 11 amino acids. The libraries were made with immunoSEQ v3. Survey-level samples got 2 million or so read pairs; deep-level samples got roughly 5-6 million. TCRdb's copy holds only in-frame clones and misses some; the assay was immunoSEQ multiplex PCR. The repertoire consists of about 59,000 clones, with around four fifths occurring once and the leading ten covering roughly 2%. This clone has more than one count but fewer than ten.

The specimen comprised blood, sampled at baseline. The receptor's source is a person aged 25 to 80 with non-small cell lung cancer. The gene calls are TRBV20-1 and TRBJ1-1; no firm D call. The CDR3 sequence: CSARAGTEAFF. The CDR3 DNA follows: TGCAGTGCTAGAGCAGGCACTGAAGCTTTCTTT.